The clone carrying this TCR beta chain has just one count. The antigen is unknown. The data are from a study of CD8+ T cells in alopecia areata. Study information: Percentage of affected scalp area was the basis on which treated patients' severity was scored. Whole-study results and caveats: It was observed that many expanded lesional clones persisted in scalp and blood during tofacitinib. Normal scalp showed lower clonality than lesional scalp, especially alopecia totalis/universalis.

Treatment in this sample: oral pan-JAK inhibitor, 5-10 mg twice daily. Sequencing templates came from extracted RNA that was reverse transcribed into cDNA. The repertoire was sequenced with immunoSEQ multiplex PCR; TCRdb's copy has only in-frame clones and lacks some. The table shows approximately 140,000 clones, with about 85% occurring only once. The source material was CD8+ T cells sorted from blood, sampled at week 4, from a patient treated with tofacitinib. The source is a human donor with alopecia areata.

CDR3 in amino acids: CASSLVRRESEKLFF. CDR3 coding DNA: TGTGCCAGCAGCCTCGTGCGAAGGGAGAGTGAAAAACTGTTTTTT. V is TRBV7-2 and J is TRBJ1-4; D remains unclear. The germline V and J ends were trimmed by 5 bases and 7 bases, with 17 bases remaining between them. The germline V gene has CDR1 SGHTA and CDR2 FQGNSA. This CDR3 has 15 amino acids.